This TCR beta chain appears in the sequencing data of a study of blood T cell repertoires in COVID-19. This clone was observed a single time. The trim removed 5 bases at V and 4 bases at J, leaving 5 bases unmatched. This CDR3 is built from 13 residues. Germline CDR1 SGDLS, CDR2 YYNGEE. The repertoire was sequenced with immunoSEQ multiplex PCR; TCRdb's copy has only in-frame clones and lacks some. The sample has roughly 320,000 clones; about nine tenths are singletons. This clonotype was sampled from a woman between 25 and 40 years old with COVID-19, enrolled during active disease. Sequenced input: peripheral blood. V and J are TRBV9 and TRBJ1-2, with 7 bases matching TRBD1. Written as DNA, the CDR3 is TGTGCCAGCAGAGGGGACAGCCCCTATGGCTACACCTTC. Residues: CASRGDSPYGYTF.